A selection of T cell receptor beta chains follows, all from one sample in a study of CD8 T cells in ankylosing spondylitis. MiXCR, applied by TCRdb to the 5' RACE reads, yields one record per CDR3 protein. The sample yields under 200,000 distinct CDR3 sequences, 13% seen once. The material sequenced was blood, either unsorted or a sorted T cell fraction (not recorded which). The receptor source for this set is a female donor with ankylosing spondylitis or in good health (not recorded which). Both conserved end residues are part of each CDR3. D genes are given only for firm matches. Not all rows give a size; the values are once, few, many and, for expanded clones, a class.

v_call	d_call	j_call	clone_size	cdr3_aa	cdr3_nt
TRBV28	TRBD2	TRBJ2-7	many	CASSFPAGAREQYF	TGTGCCAGCAGTTTTCCAGCGGGAGCCCGAGAGCAGTACTTC
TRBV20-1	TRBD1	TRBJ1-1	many	CSASQGANTEAFF	TGCAGTGCATCACAGGGGGCTAACACTGAAGCTTTCTTT
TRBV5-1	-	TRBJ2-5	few	CASSPLRTPGETQYF	TGCGCCAGCAGCCCCCTCAGGACTCCAGGGGAGACCCAGTACTTC
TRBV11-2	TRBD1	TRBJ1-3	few	CASSPTGLGSDSGNTIYF	TGTGCCAGCAGTCCGACAGGGCTGGGGTCGGACTCTGGAAACACCATATATTTT
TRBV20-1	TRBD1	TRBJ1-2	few	CSADDRASANYGYTF	TGCAGTGCTGACGACAGGGCCTCAGCTAACTATGGCTACACCTTC
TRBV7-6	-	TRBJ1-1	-	CASSVTSVNTEAFF	TGTGCCAGCAGCGTTACGTCAGTGAACACTGAAGCTTTCTTT
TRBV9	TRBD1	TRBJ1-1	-	CASSVEQGGWTEAFF	TGTGCCAGCAGCGTAGAACAGGGGGGTTGGACTGAAGCTTTCTTT
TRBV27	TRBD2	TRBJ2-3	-	CASSQLAGADTQYF	TGTGCCAGCAGTCAACTAGCGGGAGCAGATACGCAGTATTTT
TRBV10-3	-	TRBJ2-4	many	CATGVGNYRAKNIQYF	TGTGCCACCGGGGTAGGGAACTACCGGGCCAAAAACATTCAGTACTTC
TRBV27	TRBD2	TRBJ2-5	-	CASRKLAGGIQETQYF	TGTGCCAGCCGTAAACTGGCGGGAGGGATACAAGAGACCCAGTACTTC
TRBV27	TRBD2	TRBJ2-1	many	CASSSGTSGIQFF	TGTGCCAGCAGTTCTGGGACTAGCGGGATTCAGTTCTTC
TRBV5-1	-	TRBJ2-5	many	CASSKSTGAETQYF	TGCGCCAGCAGCAAATCGACAGGCGCGGAGACCCAGTACTTC
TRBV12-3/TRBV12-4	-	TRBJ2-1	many	CASSLPSDQANEQFF	TGTGCCAGCAGTTTACCCAGCGACCAGGCGAATGAGCAGTTCTTC
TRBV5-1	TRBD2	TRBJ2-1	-	CASSLPSGSLLYNEQFF	TGCGCCAGCAGCTTGCCTAGCGGGAGTCTTCTTTACAATGAGCAGTTCTTC
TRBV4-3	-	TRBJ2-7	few	CASSQVWGGTYEQYF	TGCGCCAGCAGCCAAGTCTGGGGTGGGACCTACGAGCAGTACTTC
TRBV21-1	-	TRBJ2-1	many	CASIPGSYNEQFF	TGTGCCAGCATCCCGGGCTCCTACAATGAGCAGTTCTTC
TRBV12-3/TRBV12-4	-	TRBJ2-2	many	CASSQETGELFF	TGTGCCAGCAGTCAGGAGACCGGGGAGCTGTTTTTT
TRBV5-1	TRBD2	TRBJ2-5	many	CASSHWRGGLEQETQYF	TGCGCCAGCAGCCACTGGCGGGGAGGACTAGAACAAGAGACCCAGTACTTC
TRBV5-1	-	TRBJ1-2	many	CASSLDDSYGYTF	TGCGCCAGCAGCTTGGACGACAGCTATGGCTACACCTTC
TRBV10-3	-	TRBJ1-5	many	CAISDGGDSYSNQPQHF	TGTGCCATCAGTGACGGGGGGGACTCTTATAGCAATCAGCCCCAGCATTTT
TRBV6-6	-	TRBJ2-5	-	CASIWALGETQYF	TGTGCCAGCATATGGGCCCTGGGAGAGACCCAGTACTTC
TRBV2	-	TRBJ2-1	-	CASSEWLGNEQFF	TGTGCCAGCAGTGAGTGGTTGGGGAATGAGCAGTTCTTC
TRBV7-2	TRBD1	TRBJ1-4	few	CASSFPGGREKLFF	TGTGCCAGCAGCTTCCCAGGGGGCCGGGAAAAACTGTTTTTT
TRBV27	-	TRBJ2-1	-	CASSAKRLGRGNEQFF	TGTGCCAGCAGTGCAAAGCGGCTAGGTCGTGGCAATGAGCAGTTCTTC
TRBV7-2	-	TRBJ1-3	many	CASSFWGSGNTIYF	TGTGCCAGCAGCTTTTGGGGCTCTGGAAACACCATATATTTT
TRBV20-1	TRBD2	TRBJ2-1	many	CSAREIGLAGPYNEQFF	TGCAGTGCTAGAGAAATTGGACTAGCGGGTCCCTACAATGAGCAGTTCTTC
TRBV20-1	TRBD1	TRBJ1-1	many	CSARRGQGATEAFF	TGCAGTGCTAGACGCGGACAGGGCGCCACTGAAGCTTTCTTT
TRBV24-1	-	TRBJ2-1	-	CATMGTGWGEQFF	TGTGCCACGATGGGTACTGGTTGGGGTGAGCAGTTCTTC
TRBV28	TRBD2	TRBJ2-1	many	CATRTRGGPFKYNEQFF	TGTGCCACCCGAACTCGGGGAGGGCCCTTCAAATACAATGAGCAGTTCTTC
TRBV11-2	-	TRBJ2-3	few	CASSLRAGRRFGSTDTQYF	TGTGCCAGCAGCTTACGAGCCGGGAGAAGGTTTGGAAGCACAGATACGCAGTATTTT
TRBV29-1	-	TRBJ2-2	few	CSVDGQGLTGELFF	TGCAGCGTTGATGGGCAGGGCCTCACCGGGGAGCTGTTTTTT
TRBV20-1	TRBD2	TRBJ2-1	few	CSARVGTSGNEQFF	TGCAGTGCTAGAGTCGGGACTAGCGGCAATGAGCAGTTCTTC
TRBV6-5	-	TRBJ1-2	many	CASSYEGNGYTF	TGTGCCAGCAGTTACGAGGGAAATGGCTACACCTTC
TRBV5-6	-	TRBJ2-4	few	CASSLPSALAKNIQYF	TGTGCCAGCAGCTTGCCGAGCGCCCTAGCCAAAAACATTCAGTACTTC
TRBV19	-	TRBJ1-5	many	CASSYGMAQHF	TGTGCCAGTAGTTACGGGATGGCCCAGCATTTT
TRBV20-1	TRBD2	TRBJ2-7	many	CSATGLASTYEQYF	TGCAGTGCGACGGGACTAGCGAGTACCTACGAGCAGTACTTC
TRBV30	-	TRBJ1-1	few	CAWRVGGNMNTEAFF	TGTGCCTGGAGGGTAGGGGGGAACATGAACACTGAAGCTTTCTTT
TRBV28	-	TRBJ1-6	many	CATGRPPGNSPLHF	TGTGCCACCGGGAGGCCTCCAGGGAATTCACCCCTCCACTTT
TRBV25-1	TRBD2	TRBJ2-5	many	CASSLAGGRETQYF	TGTGCCAGCTCGTTAGCGGGAGGGAGAGAGACCCAGTACTTC
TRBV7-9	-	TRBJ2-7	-	CASSLRGQEYEQYF	TGTGCCAGCAGCTTGAGGGGTCAGGAGTACGAGCAGTACTTC
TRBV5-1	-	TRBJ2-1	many	CASSLALAYNEQFF	TGCGCCAGCAGCTTGGCCTTGGCCTACAATGAGCAGTTCTTC
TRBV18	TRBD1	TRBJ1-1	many	CASSRGTGMNTEAFF	TGTGCCAGCTCACGGGGGACAGGAATGAACACTGAAGCTTTCTTT
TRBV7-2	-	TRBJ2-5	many	CASSSVTSGTQYF	TGTGCCAGCAGCTCCGTTACAAGCGGGACCCAGTACTTC
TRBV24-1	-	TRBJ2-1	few	CATSDFPEGEQFF	TGTGCCACCAGTGATTTCCCAGAGGGTGAGCAGTTCTTC
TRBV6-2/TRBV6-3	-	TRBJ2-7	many	CASSYSKAKTHYYEQYF	TGTGCCAGCAGTTACTCGAAGGCTAAGACCCATTATTACGAGCAGTACTTC
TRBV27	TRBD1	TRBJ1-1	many	CASRDRGPGNTEAFF	TGTGCCAGCCGGGACAGGGGGCCAGGGAACACTGAAGCTTTCTTT
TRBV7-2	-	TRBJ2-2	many	CASSSASRGELFF	TGTGCCAGCAGCTCCGCGTCCCGCGGGGAGCTGTTTTTT
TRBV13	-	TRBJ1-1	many	CASSLIRGTEAFF	TGTGCCAGCAGCTTAATTCGGGGCACTGAAGCTTTCTTT